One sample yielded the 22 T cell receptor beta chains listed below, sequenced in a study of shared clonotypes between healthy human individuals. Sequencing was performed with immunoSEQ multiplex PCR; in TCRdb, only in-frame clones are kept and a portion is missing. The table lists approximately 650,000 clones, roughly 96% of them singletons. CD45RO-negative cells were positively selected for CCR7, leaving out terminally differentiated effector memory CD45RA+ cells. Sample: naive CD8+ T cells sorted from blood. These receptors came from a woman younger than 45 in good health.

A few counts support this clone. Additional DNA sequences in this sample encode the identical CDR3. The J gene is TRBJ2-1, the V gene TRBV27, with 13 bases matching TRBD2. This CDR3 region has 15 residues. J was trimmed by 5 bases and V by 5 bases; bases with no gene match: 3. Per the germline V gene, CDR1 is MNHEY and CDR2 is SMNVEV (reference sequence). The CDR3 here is CASSPGTSGNNEQFF. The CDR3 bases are TGTGCCAGCAGTCCCGGGACTAGCGGGAACAATGAGCAGTTCTTC.

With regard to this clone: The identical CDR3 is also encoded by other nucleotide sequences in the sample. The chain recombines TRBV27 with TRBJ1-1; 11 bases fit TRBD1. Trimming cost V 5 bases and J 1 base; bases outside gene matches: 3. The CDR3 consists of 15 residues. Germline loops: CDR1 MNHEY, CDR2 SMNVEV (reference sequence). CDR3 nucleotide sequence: TGTGCCAGCAGTCCCGGGACAGGGGGGAACACTGAAGCTTTCTTT. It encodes CASSPGTGGNTEAFF.

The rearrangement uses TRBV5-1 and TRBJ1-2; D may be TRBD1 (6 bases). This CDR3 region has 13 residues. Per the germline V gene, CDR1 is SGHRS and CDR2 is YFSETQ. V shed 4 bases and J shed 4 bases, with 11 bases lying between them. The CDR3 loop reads CASSEGQPYGYTF. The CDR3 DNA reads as TGCGCCAGCAGCGAGGGACAACCCTATGGCTACACCTTC.

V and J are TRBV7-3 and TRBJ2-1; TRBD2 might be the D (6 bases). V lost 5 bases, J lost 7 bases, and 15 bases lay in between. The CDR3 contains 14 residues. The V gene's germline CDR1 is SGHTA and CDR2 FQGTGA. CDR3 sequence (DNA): TGTGCCAGCAGCCAATACCAGGGAGGAAATGAGCAGTTCTTC. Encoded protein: CASSQYQGGNEQFF.

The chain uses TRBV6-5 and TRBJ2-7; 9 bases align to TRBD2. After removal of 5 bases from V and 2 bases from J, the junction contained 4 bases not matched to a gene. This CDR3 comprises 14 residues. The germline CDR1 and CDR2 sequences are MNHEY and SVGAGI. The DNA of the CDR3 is TGTGCCAGCAGTCCTAGCGGGAATGCCTACGAGCAGTACTTC. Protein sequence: CASSPSGNAYEQYF.

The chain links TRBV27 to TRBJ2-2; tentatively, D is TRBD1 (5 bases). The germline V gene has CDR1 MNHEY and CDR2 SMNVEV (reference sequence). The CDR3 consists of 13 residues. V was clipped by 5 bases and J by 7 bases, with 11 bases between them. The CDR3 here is CASSPAGLGELFF. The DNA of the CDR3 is TGTGCCAGCAGTCCCGCAGGGCTCGGGGAGCTGTTTTTT.

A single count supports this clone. As DNA, the CDR3 is TGTGCCAGCAGTCTAAGAACCAGACCGGGAATACCCAATGAGCAGTTCTTC. This codes for CASSLRTRPGIPNEQFF. This rearrangement joins TRBV9 to TRBJ2-1, with D perhaps TRBD2 (5 bases). Germline CDR1 reads SGDLS; CDR2 reads YYNGEE. CDR3 length: 17 amino acids. Deletions cut 5 bases from V and 6 bases from J, with 24 bases between.

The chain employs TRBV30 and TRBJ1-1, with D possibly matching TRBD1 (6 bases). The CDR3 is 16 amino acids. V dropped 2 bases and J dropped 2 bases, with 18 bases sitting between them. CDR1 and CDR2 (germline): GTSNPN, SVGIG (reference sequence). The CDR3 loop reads CAWSSSSAGANTEAFF. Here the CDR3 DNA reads TGTGCCTGGAGTTCCTCTTCGGCAGGGGCCAACACTGAAGCTTTCTTT.

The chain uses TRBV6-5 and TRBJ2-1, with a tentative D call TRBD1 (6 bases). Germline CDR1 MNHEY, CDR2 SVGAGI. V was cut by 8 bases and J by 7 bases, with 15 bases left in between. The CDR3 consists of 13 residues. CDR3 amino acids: CASRPGAWNEQFF. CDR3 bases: TGTGCCAGCCGGCCAGGGGCGTGGAATGAGCAGTTCTTC.

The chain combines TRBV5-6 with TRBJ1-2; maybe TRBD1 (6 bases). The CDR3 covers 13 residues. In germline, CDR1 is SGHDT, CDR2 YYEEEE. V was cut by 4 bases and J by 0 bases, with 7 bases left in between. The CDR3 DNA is TGTGCCAGCAGCGAGGGGGCTAACTATGGCTACACCTTC. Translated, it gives CASSEGANYGYTF.

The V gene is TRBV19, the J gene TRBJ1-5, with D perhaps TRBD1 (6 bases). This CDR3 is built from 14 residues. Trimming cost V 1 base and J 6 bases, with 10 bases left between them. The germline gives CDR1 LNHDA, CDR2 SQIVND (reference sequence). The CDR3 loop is CASSIGRGSQPQHF. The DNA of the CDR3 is TGTGCCAGTAGTATAGGCAGGGGCAGTCAGCCCCAGCATTTT.

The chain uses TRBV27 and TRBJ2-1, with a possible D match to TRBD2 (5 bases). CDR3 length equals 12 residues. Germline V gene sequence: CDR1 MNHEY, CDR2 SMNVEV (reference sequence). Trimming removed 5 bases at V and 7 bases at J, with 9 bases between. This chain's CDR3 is CASSPPGNEQFF. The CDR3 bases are TGTGCCAGCAGTCCACCGGGGAATGAGCAGTTCTTC.

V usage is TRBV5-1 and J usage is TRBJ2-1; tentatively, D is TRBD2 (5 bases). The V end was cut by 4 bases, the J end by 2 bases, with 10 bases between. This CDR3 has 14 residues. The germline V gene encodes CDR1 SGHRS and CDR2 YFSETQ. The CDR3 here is CASSPTRTYNEQFF. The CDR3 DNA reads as TGCGCCAGCAGCCCAACTAGGACCTACAATGAGCAGTTCTTC.

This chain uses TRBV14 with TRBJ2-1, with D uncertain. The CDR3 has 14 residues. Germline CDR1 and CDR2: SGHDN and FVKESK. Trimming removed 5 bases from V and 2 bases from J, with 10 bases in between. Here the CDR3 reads CASSSLRTYNEQFF. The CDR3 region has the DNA TGTGCCAGCAGCTCCTTAAGAACCTACAATGAGCAGTTCTTC.

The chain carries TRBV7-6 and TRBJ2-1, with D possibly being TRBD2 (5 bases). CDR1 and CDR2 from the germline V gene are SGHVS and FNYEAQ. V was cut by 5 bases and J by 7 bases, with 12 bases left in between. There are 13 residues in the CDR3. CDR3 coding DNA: TGTGCCAGCAGCCCGCGCCGGAGGAATGAGCAGTTCTTC. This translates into CASSPRRRNEQFF.

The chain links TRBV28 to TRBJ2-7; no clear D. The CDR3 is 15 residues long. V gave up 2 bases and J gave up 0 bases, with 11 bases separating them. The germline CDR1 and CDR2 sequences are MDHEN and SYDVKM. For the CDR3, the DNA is TGTGCCAGCAGTTTAACCCCTTTGGCCTCCTACGAGCAGTACTTC. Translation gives CASSLTPLASYEQYF.

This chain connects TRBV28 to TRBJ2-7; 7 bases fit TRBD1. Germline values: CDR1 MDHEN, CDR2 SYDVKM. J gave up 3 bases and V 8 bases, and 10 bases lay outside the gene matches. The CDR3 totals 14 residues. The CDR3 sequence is CASGDRDSDYEQYF. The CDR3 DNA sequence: TGTGCCAGCGGCGACCGGGACAGTGACTACGAGCAGTACTTC.

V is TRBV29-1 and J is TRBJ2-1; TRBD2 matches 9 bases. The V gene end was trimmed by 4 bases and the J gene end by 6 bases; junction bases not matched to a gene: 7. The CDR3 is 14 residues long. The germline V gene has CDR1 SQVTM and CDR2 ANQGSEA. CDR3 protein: CSVVLAGSSNEQFF. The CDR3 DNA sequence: TGCAGCGTTGTACTAGCGGGTTCGTCCAATGAGCAGTTCTTC.

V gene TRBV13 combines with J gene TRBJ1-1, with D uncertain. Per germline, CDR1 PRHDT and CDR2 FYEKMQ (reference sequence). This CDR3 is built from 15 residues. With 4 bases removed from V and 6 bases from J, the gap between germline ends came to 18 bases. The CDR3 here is CASSWISQFPPEAFF. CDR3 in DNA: TGTGCCAGCAGCTGGATTTCACAGTTTCCCCCTGAAGCTTTCTTT.

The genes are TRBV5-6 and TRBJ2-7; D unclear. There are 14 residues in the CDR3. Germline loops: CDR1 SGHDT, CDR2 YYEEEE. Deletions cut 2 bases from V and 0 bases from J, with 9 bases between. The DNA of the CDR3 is TGTGCCAGCAGCTTTCAAGGGTCCTCCTACGAGCAGTACTTC. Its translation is CASSFQGSSYEQYF.

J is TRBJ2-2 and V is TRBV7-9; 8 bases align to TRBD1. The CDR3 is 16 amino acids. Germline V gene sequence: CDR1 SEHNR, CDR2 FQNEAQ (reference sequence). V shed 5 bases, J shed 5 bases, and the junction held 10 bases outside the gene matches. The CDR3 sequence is CASSQPSGGVTGELFF. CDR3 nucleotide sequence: TGTGCCAGCAGCCAACCTTCAGGGGGCGTGACCGGGGAGCTGTTTTTT. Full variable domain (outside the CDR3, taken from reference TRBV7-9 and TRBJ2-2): DTGVSQNPRHKITKRGQNVTFRCDPISEHNRLYWYRQTLGQGPEFLTYFQNEAQLEKSRLLSDRFSAERPKGSFSTLEIQRTEQGDSAMYLCASSQPSGGVTGELFFGEGSRLTVL.

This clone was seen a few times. In DNA, the CDR3 is TGTGCCAGCAGTCCCCAGCGTCCCTCCCCAAGAGGGGCTGGTGGCTACACCTTC. Its protein is CASSPQRPSPRGAGGYTF. The chain recombines TRBV27 with TRBJ1-2, with a weak D call TRBD1 (5 bases). The CDR3 is made up of 18 amino acids. Germline CDR1 reads MNHEY; CDR2 reads SMNVEV (reference sequence). V lost 5 bases, J lost 7 bases, and 29 bases lay in between.